The 27 T cell receptor beta chains below were found in one sample sequenced in a study of cytomegalovirus exposure and HLA in healthy donors. Assay used: immunoSEQ multiplex PCR; TCRdb lists only in-frame clones, some missing. The table records around 60,000 clones, approximately 95% of them present only once. The sample was PBMCs. The source is a woman aged 18-30 years in good health and CMV-seronegative.

The V and J genes are TRBV5-1 and TRBJ2-1; 8 nucleotides match TRBD2. Germline CDR1 SGHRS, CDR2 YFSETQ. With 0 bases clipped from V and 8 bases from J, the junction kept 7 bases outside the gene matches. This CDR3 spans 15 amino acids. Here the CDR3 DNA reads TGCGCCAGCAGCTTGGGGGTAGCGGGATGGGATGAGCAGTTCTTC. Residues: CASSLGVAGWDEQFF.

This sequence joins TRBV9 and TRBJ1-4; 8 nucleotides line up with TRBD1. The V gene end was trimmed by 0 bases and the J gene end by 2 bases; junction bases not matched to a gene: 12. CDR1 SGDLS and CDR2 YYNGEE come from the germline V gene. The CDR3 loop spans 19 amino acids. The CDR3 reads CASSVDSRGRGGTNEKLFF. CDR3 in DNA: TGTGCCAGCAGCGTAGACTCCAGGGGGCGGGGTGGGACTAATGAAAAACTGTTTTTT. The complete variable domain, with remaining parts taken from reference TRBV9 and TRBJ1-4, reads DSGVTQTPKHLITATGQRVTLRCSPRSGDLSVYWYQQSLDQGLQFLIQYYNGEERAKGNILERFSAQQFPDLHSELNLSSLELGDSALYFCASSVDSRGRGGTNEKLFFGSGTQLSVL.

The DNA of the CDR3 is TGTGCCAGCAGCCACCAGGTTGGGGGGACTAGCGGCTACGAGCAGTACTTC. It is translated as CASSHQVGGTSGYEQYF. The rearrangement uses TRBV4-2 and TRBJ2-7, with TRBD2 matching 11 bases. V shed 3 bases and J 3 bases; nucleotides not matched to a gene: 10. Germline V gives CDR1 LGHNA, CDR2 YNFKEQ. There are 17 residues in the CDR3.

The chain uses TRBV15 and TRBJ2-1; 8 nucleotides line up with TRBD2. This CDR3 has 16 amino acids. The germline V gene encodes CDR1 LNHNV and CDR2 YYDKDF (reference sequence). Germline trimming cut 3 bases from V and 3 bases from J; bases unmatched to any gene: 7. The CDR3 loop is CATSRNREGRYNEQFF. For the CDR3, the DNA is TGTGCCACCAGCAGGAACCGGGAGGGCCGCTACAATGAGCAGTTCTTC. Using reference TRBV15 and TRBJ2-1 for the parts outside the CDR3, the full variable domain is DAMVIQNPRYQVTQFGKPVTLSCSQTLNHNVMYWYQQKSSQAPKLLFHYYDKDFNNEADTPDNFQSRRPNTSFCFLDIRSPGLGDTAMYLCATSRNREGRYNEQFFGPGTRLTVL.

The V gene is TRBV7-9, the J gene TRBJ1-2; D call uncertain. Germline CDR1 reads SEHNR; CDR2 reads FQNEAQ (reference sequence). The V end lost 3 bases, the J end lost 8 bases, and 13 bases lay between the germline ends. This CDR3 region has 13 residues. The CDR3 sequence: CASSFPPQRGYTF. CDR3 DNA: TGTGCCAGCAGCTTTCCTCCACAGAGAGGCTACACCTTC.

The chain uses TRBV7-9 and TRBJ2-1; perhaps TRBD2 as D (6 bases). CDR3 size: 13 residues. Trimming cost V 3 bases and J 10 bases, with 13 bases left between them. CDR1 and CDR2 (germline): SEHNR, FQNEAQ (reference sequence). In DNA, the CDR3 is TGTGCCAGCAGCTTTGCGGGATTGGGGGAGCAGTTCTTC. Translating it yields CASSFAGLGEQFF.

The V call is TRBV6-5, the J call TRBJ1-2; no clear D. CDR1 and CDR2 from the germline V gene are MNHEY and SVGAGI. V shed 0 bases and J shed 0 bases, with 11 bases lying between them. CDR3 length equals 16 residues. The CDR3 here is CASSYSMAVTNYGYTF. In DNA form, the CDR3 reads TGTGCCAGCAGTTACTCGATGGCAGTAACTAACTATGGCTACACCTTC.

This clone appeared a single time. The chain has TRBV6-5 and TRBJ1-1; D not certain. The CDR3 is 13 amino acids. Per the germline V gene, CDR1 is MNHEY and CDR2 is SVGAGI. V was cut by 6 bases and J by 1 base, with 9 bases left in between. For the CDR3, the DNA is TGTGCCAGCAGGATAAAGCCGAACACTGAAGCTTTCTTT. Translation gives CASRIKPNTEAFF.

The J gene is TRBJ2-1, the V gene TRBV11-2; D gene unclear. From germline, CDR1 is SGHAT and CDR2 FQNNGV. The V and J ends lost 1 base and 0 bases respectively, with 10 bases between them. The CDR3 spans 16 residues. CDR3 sequence (DNA): TGTGCCAGCAGCTTAGGACTCTTTAGCTCCTACAATGAGCAGTTCTTC. Encoded protein: CASSLGLFSSYNEQFF.

The V gene is TRBV5-4, the J gene TRBJ2-1, with D possibly matching TRBD2 (6 bases). The CDR3 contains 16 residues. The germline V gene encodes CDR1 SGHNT and CDR2 YYREEE (reference sequence). Deletions cut 4 bases from V and 7 bases from J, with 21 bases between. CDR3 nucleotides: TGTGCCAGCAGCCGTCCTACGCGGGACCGCGGTAATGAGCAGTTCTTC. As protein: CASSRPTRDRGNEQFF.

The rearrangement joins TRBV7-2 to TRBJ2-3; TRBD2 might be the D (5 bases). The ends were cut back, 3 bases at V and 0 bases at J, with 10 bases in the middle. The V gene's germline CDR1 is SGHTA and CDR2 FQGNSA. The length of the CDR3 is 15 residues. CDR3 sequence: CASSFVGGSTDTQYF. The DNA of the CDR3 is TGTGCCAGCAGCTTTGTTGGAGGAAGCACAGATACGCAGTATTTT. The variable domain in full, with the rest retrieved from reference TRBV7-2 and TRBJ2-3, is GAGVSQSPSNKVTEKGKDVELRCDPISGHTALYWYRQSLGQGLEFLIYFQGNSAPDKSGLPSDRFSAERTGGSVSTLTIQRTQQEDSAVYLCASSFVGGSTDTQYFGPGTRLTVL.

The V and J genes are TRBV7-9 and TRBJ2-2; D gene unclear. Germline CDR1 SEHNR, CDR2 FQNEAQ (reference sequence). The CDR3 length is 17 residues. Trimming took 5 bases from V and 3 from J, leaving 19 bases between them. The CDR3 loop reads CASSRALRGLYTGELFF. CDR3 DNA sequence: TGTGCCAGCAGCCGCGCCCTCAGAGGTTTGTACACCGGGGAGCTGTTTTTT.

The V gene is TRBV7-2, the J gene TRBJ2-7, with D possibly being TRBD1 (5 bases). V lost 4 bases, J lost 7 bases, and 23 bases lay in between. The CDR3 covers 16 residues. Looked up from germline, CDR1 is SGHTA and CDR2 is FQGNSA. CDR3 in amino acids: CASSSVAGNPRREQYF. The CDR3 region has the DNA TGTGCCAGCAGCTCGGTGGCAGGGAACCCCCGAAGAGAGCAGTACTTC.

This chain connects TRBV6-5 to TRBJ2-7, with TRBD1 matching over 9 bases. Germline CDR1 reads MNHEY; CDR2 reads SVGAGI. CDR3 length: 15 residues. The J segment lost 3 bases and the V segment lost 2 bases, leaving 5 bases of the junction unmatched. The CDR3 loop reads CASSYAGTGFYEQYF. The CDR3 region has the DNA TGTGCCAGCAGTTACGCCGGGACAGGGTTCTACGAGCAGTACTTC.

As regards this clone: The junction departs from germline at one end; a sequencing error may be responsible. V usage is TRBV7-6 and J usage is TRBJ2-6, with 9 bases lining up with TRBD1. The germline V gene encodes CDR1 SGHVS and CDR2 FNYEAQ. The CDR3 spans 15 residues. The CDR3 nucleotides read TGTGGCAGCAGCACACAGGGGGCCGGGGCCAACGTCCTGACTTTC. It translates to CGSSTQGAGANVLTF.

This clone was counted between two and nine times. The chain joins TRBV27 to TRBJ2-1; 7 nucleotides line up with TRBD2. This CDR3 comprises 12 residues. Germline V gene lookup returns CDR1 MNHEY and CDR2 SMNVEV (reference sequence). With 8 bases clipped from V and 4 bases from J, the junction kept 2 bases outside the gene matches. The CDR3 loop reads CASGRAYNEQFF. The CDR3 DNA reads as TGTGCCAGCGGGAGGGCTTACAATGAGCAGTTCTTC.

The V and J genes are TRBV4-3 and TRBJ2-1; TRBD2 aligns across 7 bases. CDR1 LGHNA and CDR2 YSLEER come from the germline V gene. The V and J ends lost 1 base and 0 bases, in that order; junction bases with no gene match: 9. This CDR3 region has 18 residues. CDR3: CASSQVSRGESSYNEQFF. CDR3 nucleotides: TGCGCCAGCAGCCAAGTTAGCCGGGGGGAGAGCTCCTACAATGAGCAGTTCTTC.

The table lists this clone with a count of one. This sequence joins TRBV14 and TRBJ2-1, with TRBD2 matching 9 bases. With 2 bases clipped from V and 6 bases from J, the junction kept 5 bases outside the gene matches. In germline, CDR1 is SGHDN, CDR2 FVKESK. The CDR3 contains 15 residues. The CDR3 loop is CASSQWLAGPNEQFF. The CDR3 DNA reads TGTGCCAGCAGCCAATGGCTAGCGGGACCCAATGAGCAGTTCTTC.

The V gene is TRBV4-2, the J gene TRBJ1-2; TRBD1 is a possible D gene (5 bases). In germline, CDR1 is LGHNA, CDR2 YNFKEQ. There are 16 residues in the CDR3. Trimming shortened V by 0 bases and J by 4 bases, and 15 bases separated the two germline ends. The CDR3 loop reads CASSQELHRSVYGYTF. CDR3 bases: TGTGCCAGCAGCCAAGAATTACACAGGTCGGTCTATGGCTACACCTTC.

This chain uses TRBV29-1 with TRBJ2-1; no firm D call. The germline V gene encodes CDR1 SQVTM and CDR2 ANQGSEA. Trimming took off 7 bases at V and 7 bases at J, with 20 bases between the two ends. The CDR3 length is 14 residues. The CDR3 loop is CSAKHPHVPNEQFF. The DNA of the CDR3 is TGCAGCGCCAAACACCCACATGTCCCTAATGAGCAGTTCTTC.

The chain joins TRBV15 to TRBJ2-1, with no clear D. This CDR3 has 12 amino acids. Germline CDR1 and CDR2: LNHNV and YYDKDF (reference sequence). V shed 2 bases and J shed 9 bases, with 8 bases lying between them. The CDR3 region has the DNA TGTGCCACCAGCAGACAGTGGAGTGAGCAGTTCTTC. Its protein is CATSRQWSEQFF.

In this sample, this clone turned up once. J is TRBJ2-1 and V is TRBV18; D gene ambiguous. This CDR3 has 13 residues. Trimming left V 1 base short and J 5 bases short, with 6 bases between. Germline V gene sequence: CDR1 KGHSH, CDR2 LQKENI. In DNA, the CDR3 is TGTGCCAGCTCACCACGACTCAACAATGAGCAGTTCTTC. Its translation is CASSPRLNNEQFF.

The gene calls are TRBV7-9 and TRBJ1-2, with 10 bases identical to TRBD1. Germline CDR1 is SEHNR and CDR2 is FQNEAQ (reference sequence). V shed 5 bases, J shed 8 bases, and the junction held 14 bases outside the gene matches. This CDR3 has 16 amino acids. The CDR3 reads CASSHLGTGAVRGYTF. The DNA for the CDR3 is TGTGCCAGCAGCCATTTGGGGACAGGGGCTGTGCGGGGCTACACCTTC. The full variable domain, in which reference TRBV7-9 and TRBJ1-2 provide the parts outside the CDR3, is DTGVSQNPRHKITKRGQNVTFRCDPISEHNRLYWYRQTLGQGPEFLTYFQNEAQLEKSRLLSDRFSAERPKGSFSTLEIQRTEQGDSAMYLCASSHLGTGAVRGYTFGSGTRLTVV.

The chain combines TRBV7-8 with TRBJ2-2, with 10 bases matching TRBD1. CDR1 and CDR2 (germline): SGHVS, FQNEAQ. The CDR3 has 15 amino acids. V shed 5 bases and J 6 bases; nucleotides not matched to a gene: 6. The CDR3 DNA follows: TGTGCCAGCAGCACCCCGGGACAGGGGTCCGGGGAGCTGTTTTTT. This sequence encodes CASSTPGQGSGELFF.

As DNA, the CDR3 is TGTGCCAGCAGCTTACGTGAAGGGGTAAATCAGCCCCAGCATTTT. This codes for CASSLREGVNQPQHF. The V call is TRBV7-8, the J call TRBJ1-5, with D possibly matching TRBD1 (5 bases). Germline V gene sequence: CDR1 SGHVS, CDR2 FQNEAQ. The CDR3 length is 15 residues. With 2 bases removed from V and 4 bases from J, the gap between germline ends came to 12 bases. Combining the CDR3 with reference TRBV7-8 and TRBJ1-5 gives the whole variable domain GAGVSQSPRYKVAKRGQDVALRCDPISGHVSLFWYQQALGQGPEFLTYFQNEAQLDKSGLPSDRFFAERPEGSVSTLKIQRTQQEDSAVYLCASSLREGVNQPQHFGDGTRLSIL.

The chain recombines TRBV28 with TRBJ1-5; TRBD1 matches at 10 bases. V lost 7 bases, J lost 2 bases, and 2 bases stayed unmatched. Germline values: CDR1 MDHEN, CDR2 SYDVKM. This CDR3 is 14 amino acids long. DNA for the CDR3: TGTGCCAGCATCGGGACAGGGGGCAATCAGCCCCAGCATTTT. It translates to CASIGTGGNQPQHF.

The gene calls are TRBV28 and TRBJ1-2; 8 nucleotides line up with TRBD1. CDR3 length: 13 residues. After removal of 6 bases from V and 8 bases from J, the junction contained 8 bases not matched to a gene. Germline loops: CDR1 MDHEN, CDR2 SYDVKM. The CDR3 DNA sequence: TGTGCCAGCAGACCAGGGGGCCTTTGGGGCTACACCTTC. Translating gives CASRPGGLWGYTF.